Shown below are 5 T cell receptor beta chains from a single sample sequenced in a study of T cell repertoires in cytomegalovirus infection. MiXCR, run by TCRdb on the reads, gives a single entry per CDR3 protein. The table lists hundreds of thousands of distinct CDR3 sequences, 31% of them singletons. No antigen has been assigned to these receptors. This material consisted of cultured CD8+ T cells from PBMCs, taken from culture after CMV antigen stimulation. The receptors come from a human donor in good health (CMV status not recorded). Some clones in this sample may be carry-over from other donors' samples.

The chain recombines TRBV4-1 with TRBJ1-2, with D possibly being TRBD1 (5 bases). V was clipped by 1 base and J by 4 bases, with 10 bases between them. The CDR3 is 14 amino acids. Germline CDR1 MGHRA, CDR2 YSYEKL. CDR3 bases: TGCGCCAGCAGCCAAGTGAGGGGCCCCTATGGCTACACCTTC. Translated: CASSQVRGPYGYTF.

This clonotype was counted many times. V and J are TRBV6-1 and TRBJ2-1; TRBD2 aligns across 8 bases. With 2 bases clipped from V and 8 bases from J, the junction kept 2 bases outside the gene matches. Germline-derived CDR1 and CDR2 are MNHNS and SASEGT. The CDR3 is 13 amino acids. The CDR3 sequence: CASSESGGYEQFF. In DNA, the CDR3 is TGTGCCAGCAGTGAAAGCGGGGGATATGAGCAGTTCTTC.

The chain is built from TRBV20-1 and TRBJ2-7; TRBD1 matches 8 bases. V was pared by 3 bases and J by 6 bases, with 4 bases of the junction left unmatched. This CDR3 has 12 amino acids. CDR1 DFQATT and CDR2 SNEGSKA come from the germline V gene (reference sequence). CDR3: CSARDRAVEQYF. DNA for the CDR3: TGCAGTGCTAGGGACAGGGCGGTCGAGCAGTACTTC.

The CDR3: CASSSGNGYEQYF. CDR3 nucleotides: TGTGCCAGTAGTAGCGGAAACGGGTACGAGCAGTACTTC. V usage is TRBV19 and J usage is TRBJ2-7; D remains unclear. The V gene lost 4 bases and the J gene lost 4 bases, with 11 bases spanning the gap. CDR1 and CDR2 from the germline V gene are LNHDA and SQIVND (reference sequence). The CDR3 length is 13 residues.

A few counts support this clonotype. The chain employs TRBV12-3 or TRBV12-4 and TRBJ2-1; D possibly corresponds to TRBD1 (5 bases). This CDR3 is built from 15 residues. Trimming cost V 3 bases and J 4 bases, with 13 bases left between them. The CDR3 spells CASSLGRETYNEQFF. In nucleotides, the CDR3 is TGTGCCAGCAGTTTGGGCAGGGAAACTTACAATGAGCAGTTCTTC.